The clone carrying this T cell receptor (beta chain) was counted a single time. This entry comes from a study of T cell repertoires in cytomegalovirus infection. The wider study: Based on public TCR beta signatures, there were indications of CMV infection and of a matching HLA type.

Trimming pared 0 bases from V and 7 bases from J, leaving 17 bases between. Germline CDR1 SGHRS, CDR2 YFSETQ. This CDR3 spans 16 amino acids. TCRdb used MiXCR to reprocess the reads, holding one entry per CDR3 protein. The table shows approximately 180,000 distinct CDR3 sequences, with around 20% occurring only once. The sample comprised PBMCs. The chain uses TRBV5-1 and TRBJ2-1, with D hard to call. The receptor's source is a human donor in good health (CMV status not recorded). Some clones in this sample may be carry-over from other donors' samples. CDR3 loop: CASSLVGWIAVNEQFF. The CDR3 DNA is TGCGCCAGCAGCTTGGTAGGCTGGATTGCCGTTAATGAGCAGTTCTTC.